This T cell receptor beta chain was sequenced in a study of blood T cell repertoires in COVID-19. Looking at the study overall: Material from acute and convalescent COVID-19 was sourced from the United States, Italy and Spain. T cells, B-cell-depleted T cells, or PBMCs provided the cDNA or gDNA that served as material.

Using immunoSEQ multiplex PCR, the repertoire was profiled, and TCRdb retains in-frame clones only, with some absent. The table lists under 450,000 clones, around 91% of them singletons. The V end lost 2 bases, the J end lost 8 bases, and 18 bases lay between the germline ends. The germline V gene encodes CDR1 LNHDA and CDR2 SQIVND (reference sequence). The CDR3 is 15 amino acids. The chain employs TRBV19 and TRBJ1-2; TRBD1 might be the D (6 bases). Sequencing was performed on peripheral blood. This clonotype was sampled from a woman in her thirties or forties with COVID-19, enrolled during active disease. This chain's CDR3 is CASSISGTTYRGYTF. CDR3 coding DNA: TGTGCCAGTAGTATATCCGGGACAACCTATCGAGGCTACACCTTC.